The 30 T cell receptor beta chains in this list originate from one sample, sequenced in a study of T-cell memory formation after mild COVID-19. TCRdb re-derived calls from the 5' RACE reads in MiXCR, one entry per CDR3 protein. The table lists hundreds of thousands of distinct CDR3 sequences, roughly 21% of them singletons, with roughly an eighth in the top ten. Sequencing input: PBMCs or a T cell subset sorted from them (not recorded which). The receptors come from an adult woman who had mild COVID-19 (a few samples of this study predate the infection). Cell type and time point are not known.

V usage is TRBV6-2 or TRBV6-3 and J usage is TRBJ2-2; TRBD1 matches at 7 bases. There are 15 residues in the CDR3. Per germline, CDR1 MNHEY and CDR2 SVGEGT. V shed 5 bases, J shed 0 bases, and the junction held 3 bases outside the gene matches. This CDR3 is CASSHGTANTGELFF. The CDR3 DNA reads TGTGCCAGCAGTCACGGGACAGCGAACACCGGGGAGCTGTTTTTT.

The J gene is TRBJ2-7, the V gene TRBV30; 7 bases line up with TRBD2. Germline CDR1 and CDR2: GTSNPN and SVGIG (reference sequence). The CDR3 loop spans 14 amino acids. V trimming: 2 bases; J trimming: 3 bases; junction bases outside the gene matches: 7. This CDR3 reads CAWSTKRGVYEQYF. CDR3 sequence (DNA): TGTGCCTGGAGTACTAAGCGGGGCGTCTACGAGCAGTACTTC.

CDR3 in amino acids: CASSISDGGGELFF. CDR3 DNA sequence: TGTGCCAGTAGTATATCGGACGGAGGAGGGGAGCTGTTTTTT. This chain links TRBV19 with TRBJ2-2, with D possibly TRBD2 on 5 matching bases. The length of the CDR3 is 14 residues. Germline assignment: CDR1 LNHDA and CDR2 SQIVND (reference sequence). V lost 2 bases, J lost 8 bases, and 12 bases lay in between.

This clonotype was counted a few times. V is TRBV29-1 and J is TRBJ1-1, with TRBD1 matching 7 bases. The CDR3 consists of 13 residues. V gave up 4 bases and J gave up 1 base; unmatched junction bases: 3. Germline loops: CDR1 SQVTM, CDR2 ANQGSEA. The CDR3 DNA reads as TGCAGCGTTGTCGGGACAGCGAACACTGAAGCTTTCTTT. Its translation: CSVVGTANTEAFF. The whole variable domain, remainder taken from reference TRBV29-1 and TRBJ1-1, is SAVISQKPSRDICQRGTSLTIQCQVDSQVTMMFWYRQQPGQSLTLIATANQGSEATYESGFVIDKFPISRPNLTFSTLTVSNMSPEDSSIYLCSVVGTANTEAFFGQGTRLTVV.

This clonotype showed up many times. This chain joins TRBV20-1 and TRBJ2-7; unclear D gene. The V gene lost 8 bases and the J gene lost 0 bases, with 14 bases spanning the gap. The V gene's germline CDR1 is DFQATT and CDR2 SNEGSKA (reference sequence). This CDR3 contains 13 residues. CDR3 coding DNA: TGCAGTAATATAAGGGCTAGCTCCTACGAGCAGTACTTC. It encodes CSNIRASSYEQYF.

The gene calls are TRBV6-1 and TRBJ2-2; D gene uncertain. Germline V gives CDR1 MNHNS, CDR2 SASEGT. V was shortened by 10 bases and J by 6 bases, with 15 bases between the two germline ends. This CDR3 is built from 13 residues. For the CDR3, the DNA is TGTGCCACCCTCCGGCTAGAGGCCGGGGAGCTGTTTTTT. Its protein product is CATLRLEAGELFF.

At least ten counts were recorded for this clonotype. V and J are TRBV5-5 and TRBJ2-1; 7 bases line up with TRBD1. The trim removed 3 bases at V and 9 bases at J, leaving 18 bases unmatched. CDR3 length: 17 amino acids. The germline V gene encodes CDR1 SGHKS and CDR2 YYEKEE (reference sequence). CDR3 sequence reads: CASSSELETGSRGEQFF. Written as DNA, the CDR3 is TGTGCCAGCAGCTCCGAACTAGAGACAGGGTCAAGGGGTGAGCAGTTCTTC.

This clonotype was picked up a small number of times. V is TRBV29-1 and J is TRBJ1-2; D is uncertain. The germline gives CDR1 SQVTM, CDR2 ANQGSEA. V was cut by 5 bases and J by 4 bases, with 11 bases left in between. The CDR3 is 12 residues long. CDR3 loop: CSVLPRSYGYTF. In nucleotides, the CDR3 is TGCAGCGTTCTCCCCCGTAGCTATGGCTACACCTTC.

This clonotype showed up just a few times. This chain links TRBV20-1 with TRBJ1-2; D unresolved. This CDR3 is built from 13 residues. Germline loops: CDR1 DFQATT, CDR2 SNEGSKA (reference sequence). Trimming took off 5 bases at V and 3 bases at J, with 13 bases between the two ends. Written as DNA, the CDR3 is TGCAGTGCTCCCCCTGACGGATACTATGGCTACACCTTC. This gives the protein CSAPPDGYYGYTF.

This clonotype has a single count. The chain uses TRBV7-8 and TRBJ2-3, with D tentatively TRBD2 (5 bases). In germline, CDR1 is SGHVS, CDR2 FQNEAQ. The CDR3 covers 16 residues. V was shortened by 5 bases and J by 1 base, with 16 bases between the two germline ends. CDR3 protein: CASSPRRSGGTDTQYF. The CDR3 coding sequence is TGTGCCAGCAGCCCTAGGCGGAGCGGTGGCACAGATACGCAGTATTTT.

This chain uses TRBV4-3 with TRBJ2-3; unclear D gene. Trimming removed 1 base at V and 5 bases at J, with 7 bases between. This CDR3 has 13 residues. Germline V gene lookup returns CDR1 LGHNA and CDR2 YSLEER. CDR3 in DNA: TGCGCCAGCAGCCAAGCCGAGCGAGATACGCAGTATTTT. Translating it yields CASSQAERDTQYF.

This clonotype has more than one count but fewer than ten. Written as DNA, the CDR3 is TGTGCTAGCGCCGCCGGCACCGGGTGGCTGCAGCAGTACTTC. Protein sequence: CASAAGTGWLQQYF. V usage is TRBV12-5 and J usage is TRBJ2-7; D remains ambiguous. Per germline, CDR1 LGHNT and CDR2 FRNRAP. V was shortened by 9 bases and J by 8 bases, with 23 bases between the two germline ends. The CDR3 runs 14 residues.

CDR3 DNA sequence: TGCAGTGCTAGAATGGTGGTTGCTGTCGGCACAGATACGCAGTATTTT. Its protein product is CSARMVVAVGTDTQYF. This chain links TRBV20-1 with TRBJ2-3, with D uncertain. The CDR3 runs 16 residues. V lost 2 bases and J lost 1, with 16 bases in between. From germline, CDR1 is DFQATT and CDR2 SNEGSKA (reference sequence).

The V gene is TRBV5-1, the J gene TRBJ2-5; no clear D. V was pared by 4 bases and J by 4 bases, with 14 bases between. CDR3 length equals 14 residues. Germline V lookup: CDR1 SGHRS, CDR2 YFSETQ. The CDR3 DNA follows: TGCGCCAGCAGCCCCCGAAGGGCTGGAGAGACCCAGTACTTC. Residues: CASSPRRAGETQYF.

This clonotype was found many times. This sequence joins TRBV5-5 and TRBJ2-5, with TRBD2 matching over 10 bases. J gave up 0 bases and V 5 bases, and 7 bases lay outside the gene matches. Germline V gene sequence: CDR1 SGHKS, CDR2 YYEKEE (reference sequence). The length of the CDR3 is 16 residues. The CDR3: CASSYYSGRYQETQYF. The CDR3 nucleotides are TGTGCCAGCAGTTATTATAGCGGGAGGTACCAAGAGACCCAGTACTTC.

This clonotype was counted a few times. V and J are TRBV4-1 and TRBJ2-7; D unresolved. CDR3 length: 13 amino acids. The germline V and J ends were trimmed by 4 bases and 2 bases, with 9 bases remaining between them. Germline V gives CDR1 MGHRA, CDR2 YSYEKL. CDR3 amino acids: CASSLYLTYEQYF. The CDR3 DNA is TGCGCCAGCAGCCTATATTTGACCTACGAGCAGTACTTC.

V gene TRBV24-1 combines with J gene TRBJ2-2, with D uncertain. The CDR3 sequence is 14 residues long. Trimming removed 7 bases from V and 3 bases from J, with 11 bases in between. CDR1 is KGHDR and CDR2 is SFDVKD in the germline V gene. Here the CDR3 DNA reads TGTGCCACCAGGGACCGACGAGACACCGGGGAGCTGTTTTTT. It is translated as CATRDRRDTGELFF.

There are a few counts of this clonotype. V and J are TRBV12-3 or TRBV12-4 and TRBJ2-5; TRBD2 agrees at 8 bases. CDR3 size: 14 residues. The junction had 3 bases not matched to a gene; V was cut back by 1 base and J by 5 bases. CDR3 DNA sequence: TGTGCCAGCAGTTTAGTCCTAGCGGGTGAGACCCAGTACTTC. Protein: CASSLVLAGETQYF.

The CDR3 reads CASSLRWTDNNSPLHF. The CDR3 bases are TGTGCCAGCAGCTTACGGTGGACGGATAATAATTCACCCCTCCACTTT. V gene TRBV7-9 combines with J gene TRBJ1-6, with D unclear. The ends were cut back, 2 bases at V and 5 bases at J, with 13 bases in the middle. Germline V CDR1 and CDR2: SEHNR, FQNEAQ (reference sequence). The CDR3 consists of 16 residues. The full variable domain, rest sourced from reference TRBV7-9 and TRBJ1-6, is DTGVSQNPRHKITKRGQNVTFRCDPISEHNRLYWYRQTLGQGPEFLTYFQNEAQLEKSRLLSDRFSAERPKGSFSTLEIQRTEQGDSAMYLCASSLRWTDNNSPLHFGNGTRLTVT.

This clonotype was detected only a few times. V and J are TRBV5-5 and TRBJ2-3; 10 nucleotides align to TRBD1. CDR1 is SGHKS, CDR2 YYEKEE, per germline (reference sequence). Trimming took 0 bases from V and 1 from J; bases not matched to a gene: 5. The CDR3 has 17 amino acids. CDR3 protein: CASSLVTGTGGTDTQYF. The CDR3 nucleotides are TGTGCCAGCAGCTTGGTGACCGGGACAGGGGGCACAGATACGCAGTATTTT.

The gene calls are TRBV6-2 or TRBV6-3 and TRBJ2-7; 15 bases match TRBD2. V was clipped by 6 bases and J by 3 bases; unmatched bases: 6. The germline gives CDR1 MNHEY, CDR2 SVGEGT. This CDR3 spans 16 amino acids. The chain's CDR3 is CASSLGLAGGRYEQYF. CDR3 DNA: TGTGCCAGCAGCCTGGGACTAGCGGGAGGACGCTACGAGCAGTACTTC.

A few counts support this clonotype. This chain connects TRBV6-5 to TRBJ1-2, with D hard to call. The V end lost 7 bases, the J end lost 4 bases, and 16 bases lay between the germline ends. Germline V lookup: CDR1 MNHEY, CDR2 SVGAGI. This CDR3 comprises 14 residues. CDR3 protein: CASIAGGLSYGYTF. The CDR3 nucleotides are TGTGCCAGCATCGCCGGTGGCCTCAGCTATGGCTACACCTTC.

This sequence joins TRBV13 and TRBJ2-7; 8 nucleotides line up with TRBD1. Germline assignment: CDR1 PRHDT and CDR2 FYEKMQ (reference sequence). This CDR3 is built from 14 residues. Germline trimming cut 3 bases from V and 3 bases from J; bases unmatched to any gene: 4. The CDR3: CASSFGQGRYEQYF. For the CDR3, the DNA is TGTGCCAGCAGCTTCGGACAGGGCCGCTACGAGCAGTACTTC.

This clonotype was observed a few times. The CDR3 DNA reads as TGCGCCAGCAGCTCGACAGGGGTGAACACTGAAGCTTTCTTT. Amino acids: CASSSTGVNTEAFF. This sequence joins TRBV5-1 and TRBJ1-1; 8 bases align to TRBD1. The V segment lost 3 bases and the J segment 0 bases; nucleotides outside the gene matches: 1. There are 14 residues in the CDR3. Germline CDR1 reads SGHRS; CDR2 reads YFSETQ. Combining the CDR3 with reference TRBV5-1 and TRBJ1-1 gives the whole variable domain KAGVTQTPRYLIKTRGQQVTLSCSPISGHRSVSWYQQTPGQGLQFLFEYFSETQRNKGNFPGRFSGRQFSNSRSEMNVSTLELGDSALYLCASSSTGVNTEAFFGQGTRLTVV.

The rearrangement links TRBV3-1 to TRBJ2-7; D is possibly TRBD1 (6 bases). V dropped 4 bases and J dropped 2 bases, with 15 bases sitting between them. The CDR3 contains 15 residues. The germline V gene has CDR1 LGHDT and CDR2 YNNKEL (reference sequence). The CDR3 reads CASSPLAKGAYEQYF. CDR3 DNA sequence: TGTGCCAGCAGCCCCCTGGCCAAGGGGGCCTACGAGCAGTACTTC.

V is TRBV27 and J is TRBJ2-1; TRBD1 matches 7 bases. Trimming took 5 bases from V and 4 from J; bases not matched to a gene: 2. In germline, CDR1 is MNHEY, CDR2 SMNVEV (reference sequence). CDR3 length: 13 amino acids. CDR3 amino acids: CASSQTGYNEQFF. The DNA of the CDR3 is TGTGCCAGCAGTCAGACAGGGTACAATGAGCAGTTCTTC.

The chain joins TRBV6-5 to TRBJ2-3, with 12 bases fitting TRBD2. This CDR3 has 17 amino acids. Unmatched junction bases numbered 11, after V lost 4 bases and J lost 6 bases. From germline, CDR1 is MNHEY and CDR2 SVGAGI. The CDR3 spells CASSSSWTSGISDTQYF. CDR3 in DNA: TGTGCCAGCAGTTCTTCCTGGACTAGCGGGATTTCCGATACGCAGTATTTT.

V and J are TRBV29-1 and TRBJ1-2, with D tentatively TRBD1 (5 bases). The CDR3 is made up of 12 amino acids. V was shortened by 4 bases and J by 3 bases, with 9 bases between the two germline ends. Germline CDR1 SQVTM, CDR2 ANQGSEA. The CDR3 sequence is CSVAGDDYGYTF. The CDR3 bases are TGCAGCGTTGCGGGGGACGACTATGGCTACACCTTC.

This clonotype occurred a few times. This chain links TRBV18 with TRBJ1-6; no firm D call. Germline V gene data show CDR1 as KGHSH and CDR2 as LQKENI. CDR3 length: 13 amino acids. The germline V and J ends were trimmed by 3 bases and 7 bases, with 7 bases remaining between them. CDR3 in amino acids: CASSPDMNSPLHF. As DNA, the CDR3 is TGTGCCAGCTCACCCGATATGAATTCACCCCTCCACTTT.

The chain joins TRBV29-1 to TRBJ1-5, with 7 bases aligning to TRBD1. With V trimmed by 4 bases and J by 5 bases, 8 bases remained unmatched. The CDR3 is 14 residues long. Germline V lookup: CDR1 SQVTM, CDR2 ANQGSEA. The CDR3 coding sequence is TGCAGCGTTGCGATATCGACAGGGTATCAGCCCCAGCATTTT. This translates into CSVAISTGYQPQHF.